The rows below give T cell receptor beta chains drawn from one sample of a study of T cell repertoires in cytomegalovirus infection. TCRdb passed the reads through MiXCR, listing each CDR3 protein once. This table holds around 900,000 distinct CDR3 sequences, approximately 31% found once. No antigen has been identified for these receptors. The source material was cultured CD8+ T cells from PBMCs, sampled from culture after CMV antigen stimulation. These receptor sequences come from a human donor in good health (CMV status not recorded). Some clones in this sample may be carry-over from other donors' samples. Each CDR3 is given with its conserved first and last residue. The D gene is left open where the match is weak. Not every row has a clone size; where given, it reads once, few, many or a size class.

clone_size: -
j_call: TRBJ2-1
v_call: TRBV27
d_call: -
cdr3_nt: TGTGCCAGCGCGTATGGGGGGCCTTTGGATGAGCAGTTCTTC
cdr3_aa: CASAYGGPLDEQFF

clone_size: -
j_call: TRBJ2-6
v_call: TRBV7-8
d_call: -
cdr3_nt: TGTGCCAGCAGCTTAGTGGCACCTGGGGCCAACGTCCTGACTTTC
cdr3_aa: CASSLVAPGANVLTF

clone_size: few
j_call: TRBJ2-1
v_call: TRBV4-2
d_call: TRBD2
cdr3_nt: TGTGCCAGCAGCCAAGTAGCGGGGGGCCTGACTAAAGAGCAGTTCTTC
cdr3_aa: CASSQVAGGLTKEQFF

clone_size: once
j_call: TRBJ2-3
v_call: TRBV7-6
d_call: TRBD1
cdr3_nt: TGTGCCGGGAAGGGGCCAGGGGGAACAGATACGCAGTATTTT
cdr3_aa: CAGKGPGGTDTQYF

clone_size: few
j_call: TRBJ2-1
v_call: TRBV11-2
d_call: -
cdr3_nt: TGTGCCAGCAGCTTAACAAACAGGGGAGGGTCCTACTACAATGAGCAGTTCTTC
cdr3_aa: CASSLTNRGGSYYNEQFF

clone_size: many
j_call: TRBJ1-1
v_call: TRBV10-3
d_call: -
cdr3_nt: TGTGCCATCAGTGTATCCAGGGAGGAAGCTTTCTTT
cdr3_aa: CAISVSREEAFF

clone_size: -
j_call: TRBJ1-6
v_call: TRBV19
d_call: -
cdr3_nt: TGTGCCAGTAGTTGGGACGGGGATTCACCCCTCCACTTT
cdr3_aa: CASSWDGDSPLHF

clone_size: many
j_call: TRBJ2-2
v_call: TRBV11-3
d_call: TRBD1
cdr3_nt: TGTGCCAGCAGCCCAAGGACAGGAAACACCGGGGAGCTGTTTTTT
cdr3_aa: CASSPRTGNTGELFF

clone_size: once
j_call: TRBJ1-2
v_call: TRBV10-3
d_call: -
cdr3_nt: TGTGCCCTCCTGAGGCAGGATAAAGGCTACACCTTC
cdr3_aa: CALLRQDKGYTF

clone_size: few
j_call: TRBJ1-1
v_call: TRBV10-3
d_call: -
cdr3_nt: TGTGCCATCAGTGAGTTTACCGACACTGAAGCTTTCTTT
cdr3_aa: CAISEFTDTEAFF

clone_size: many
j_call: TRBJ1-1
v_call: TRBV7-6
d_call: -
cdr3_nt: TGTGCCAGCAGCCCGAGACCGGCAGGGCTGTTGAACACTGAAGCTTTCTTT
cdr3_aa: CASSPRPAGLLNTEAFF

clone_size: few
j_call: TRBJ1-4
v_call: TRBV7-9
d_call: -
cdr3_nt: TGTGCCAGCAGCTCGTCGCCAGGGGCTAGCGAAAAACTGTTTTTT
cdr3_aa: CASSSSPGASEKLFF

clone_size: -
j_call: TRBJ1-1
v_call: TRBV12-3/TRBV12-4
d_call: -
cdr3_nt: TGTGCCAGCAGTGCCGGGGGGCTGAGCTCTGAAGCTTTCTTT
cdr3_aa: CASSAGGLSSEAFF

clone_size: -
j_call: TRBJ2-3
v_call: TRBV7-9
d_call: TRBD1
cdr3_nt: TGTGCCAGCAGCTCTAGACAGGGGGGAACAGATACGCAGTATTTT
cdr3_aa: CASSSRQGGTDTQYF

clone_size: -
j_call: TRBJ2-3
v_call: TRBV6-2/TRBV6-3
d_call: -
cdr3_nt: TGTGCCAGCAGTTACCCCCTGAGAGATACGCAGTATTTT
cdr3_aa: CASSYPLRDTQYF

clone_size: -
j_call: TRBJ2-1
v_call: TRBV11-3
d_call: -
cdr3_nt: TGTGCCAGCAGCAGCGTGGGCAATGAGCAGTTCTTC
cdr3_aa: CASSSVGNEQFF

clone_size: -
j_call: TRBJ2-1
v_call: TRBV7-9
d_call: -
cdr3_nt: TGTGCCAGCAGCTTAGGGGGGGCGCAAGGCAATGAGCAGTTCTTC
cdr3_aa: CASSLGGAQGNEQFF

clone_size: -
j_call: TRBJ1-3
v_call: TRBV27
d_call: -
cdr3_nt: TGTGCCAGCAGTCCTTGGGCTGTTAGCTCTGGAAACACCATATATTTT
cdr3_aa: CASSPWAVSSGNTIYF

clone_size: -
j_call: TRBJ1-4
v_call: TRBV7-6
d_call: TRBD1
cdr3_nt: TGTGCCAGCAGCTTGCCCGTCGCGGGACAGAATGAAAAACTGTTTTTT
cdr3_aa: CASSLPVAGQNEKLFF

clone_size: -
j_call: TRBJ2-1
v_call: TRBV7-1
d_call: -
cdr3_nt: TGTGCCAGCAGCCGCCGGGAAGAGCAGTTCTTC
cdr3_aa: CASSRREEQFF

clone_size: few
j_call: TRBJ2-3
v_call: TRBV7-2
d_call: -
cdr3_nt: TGTGCCAGCAGCGGTCCCGGCCACCCAACTGGCACAGATACGCAGTATTTT
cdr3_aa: CASSGPGHPTGTDTQYF

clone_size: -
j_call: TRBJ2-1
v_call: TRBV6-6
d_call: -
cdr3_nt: TGTGCCAGCAGTTACGAATCCCTCATTCAGGAGCAGTTCTTC
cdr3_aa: CASSYESLIQEQFF

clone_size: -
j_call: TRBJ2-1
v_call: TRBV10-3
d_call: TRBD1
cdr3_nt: TGTGCCATCAGTGCCAGGGGGCCTGAAGCCTACAATGAGCAGTTCTTC
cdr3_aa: CAISARGPEAYNEQFF

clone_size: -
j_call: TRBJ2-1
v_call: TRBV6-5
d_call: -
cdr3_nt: TGTGCCAGCAGTTACTTCCCAGGGTCCAATGAGCAGTTCTTC
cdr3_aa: CASSYFPGSNEQFF

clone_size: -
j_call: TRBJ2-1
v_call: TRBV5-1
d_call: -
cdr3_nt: TGCGCCAGCAGCTCGGGACGGCCGGTGGATGAGCAGTTCTTC
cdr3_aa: CASSSGRPVDEQFF

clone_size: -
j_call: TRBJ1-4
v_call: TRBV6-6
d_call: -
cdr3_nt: TGTGCCAGCAGTATCATTGGGGGGAGCGTTGAAAAACTGTTTTTT
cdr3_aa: CASSIIGGSVEKLFF

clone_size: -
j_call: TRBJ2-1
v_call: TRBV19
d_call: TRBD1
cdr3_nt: TGTACCAGTATGGGACAGGGGTACCATGAGCAGTTCTTC
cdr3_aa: CTSMGQGYHEQFF

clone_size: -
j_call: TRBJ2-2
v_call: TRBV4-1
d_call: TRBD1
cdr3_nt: TGCGCCAGCAGCCAAAGGGCCAACAGGGACAGAGCCGGGGAGCTGTTTTTT
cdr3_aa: CASSQRANRDRAGELFF

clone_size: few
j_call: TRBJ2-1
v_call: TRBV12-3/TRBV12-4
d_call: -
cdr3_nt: TGCGCTACGGCGAGGGGGGTGACCTACAATGAGCAGTTCTTC
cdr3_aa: CATARGVTYNEQFF

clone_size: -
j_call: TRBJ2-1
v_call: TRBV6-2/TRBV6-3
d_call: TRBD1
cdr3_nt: TGTGCCAGCAGTTACACTGACAGGGTCGGTGAGCAGTTCTTC
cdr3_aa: CASSYTDRVGEQFF

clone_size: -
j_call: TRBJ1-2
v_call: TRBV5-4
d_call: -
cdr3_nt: TGTGCCAGCAGCTTTCCGGGCCGTAGTGGCTACACCTTC
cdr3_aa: CASSFPGRSGYTF

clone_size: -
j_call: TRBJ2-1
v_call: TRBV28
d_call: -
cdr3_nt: TGTGTCTCGGGGACCCCTGGCAATGAGCAGTTCTTC
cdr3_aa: CVSGTPGNEQFF

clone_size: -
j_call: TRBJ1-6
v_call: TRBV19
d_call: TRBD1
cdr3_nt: TGTGCCAGCGTGGGGACAGGGAGCTCCTATAATTCACCCCTCCACTTT
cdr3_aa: CASVGTGSSYNSPLHF

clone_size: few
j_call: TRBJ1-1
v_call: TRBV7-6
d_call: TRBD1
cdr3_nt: TGTGCCAGCTACGCCAGACAGGGAGAGAACACTGAAGCTTTCTTT
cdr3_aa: CASYARQGENTEAFF

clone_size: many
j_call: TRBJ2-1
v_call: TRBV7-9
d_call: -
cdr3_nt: TGTGCCAGCAGTCTAAGCGAAAACAATGAGCAGTTCTTC
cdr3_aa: CASSLSENNEQFF

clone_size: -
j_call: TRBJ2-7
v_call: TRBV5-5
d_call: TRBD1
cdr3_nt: TGTGCCAGCAGGGGACAGGTGGGAACCTACGAGCAGTACTTC
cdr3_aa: CASRGQVGTYEQYF

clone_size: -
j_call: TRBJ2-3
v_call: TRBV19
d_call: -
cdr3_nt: TGTGCCAGTAGTATAGTTCCACAACCTAGCACAGATACGCAGTATTTT
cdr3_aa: CASSIVPQPSTDTQYF

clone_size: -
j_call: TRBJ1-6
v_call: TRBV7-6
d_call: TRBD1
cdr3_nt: TGTGCCAGCAGTTTGGCCGGGACAGGGAATTCACCCCTCCACTTT
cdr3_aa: CASSLAGTGNSPLHF

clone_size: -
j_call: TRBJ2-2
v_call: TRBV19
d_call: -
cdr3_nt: TGTGCCAGTAGTGCTTTACAGGGGAACACCGGGGAGCTGTTTTTT
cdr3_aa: CASSALQGNTGELFF

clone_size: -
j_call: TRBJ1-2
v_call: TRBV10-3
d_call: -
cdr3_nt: TGTGCCATCAGCGTCCTCGGGGACTCTAACTATGGCTACACCTTC
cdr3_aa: CAISVLGDSNYGYTF

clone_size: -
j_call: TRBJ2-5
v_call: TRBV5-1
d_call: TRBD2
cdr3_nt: TGCGCCAGCAGCTCCGGACTAGCGGGGAGACACCAAGAGACCCAGTACTTC
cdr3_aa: CASSSGLAGRHQETQYF

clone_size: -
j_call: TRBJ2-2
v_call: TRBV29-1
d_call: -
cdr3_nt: TGCAGCGCTCAGGGGTTCGGGGAGCTGTTTTTT
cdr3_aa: CSAQGFGELFF

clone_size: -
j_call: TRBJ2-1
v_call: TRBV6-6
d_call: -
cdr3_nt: TGTGCCAGCAGTACAACACATATCGATGAGCAGTTCTTC
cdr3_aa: CASSTTHIDEQFF

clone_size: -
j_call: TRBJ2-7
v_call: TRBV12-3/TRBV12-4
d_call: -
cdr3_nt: TGTGCCAGCAGTTTGGCAGGGGTGAGCTCCTACGAGCAGTACTTC
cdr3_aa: CASSLAGVSSYEQYF

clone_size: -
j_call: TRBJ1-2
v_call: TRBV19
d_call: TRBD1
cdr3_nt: TGTGCCACCATGACAGGGGTTGGCTACACCTTC
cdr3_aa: CATMTGVGYTF

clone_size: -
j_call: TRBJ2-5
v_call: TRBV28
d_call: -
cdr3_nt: TGTGCCAGCAGTTTGGGCATGGGTAAACAAGAGACCCAGTACTTC
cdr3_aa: CASSLGMGKQETQYF

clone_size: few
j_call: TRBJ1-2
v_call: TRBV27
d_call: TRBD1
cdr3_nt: TGTGCCAGCAGAGGGACAGGAGCTATGGGGTATGGCTACACCTTC
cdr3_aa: CASRGTGAMGYGYTF

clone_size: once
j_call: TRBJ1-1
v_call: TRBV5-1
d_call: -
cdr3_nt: TGCGCCAACAGCTTGGCGGGGGGAATTGAAGCTTTCTTT
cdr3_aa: CANSLAGGIEAFF

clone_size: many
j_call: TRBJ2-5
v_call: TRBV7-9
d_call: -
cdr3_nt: TGTGCCAGCAGCTGGGGGGCACAAGAGACCCAGTACTTC
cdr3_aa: CASSWGAQETQYF